This T cell receptor beta chain originates from a study of radiotherapy plus CTLA-4 blockade in lung cancer. Study-level points and caveats: TCR clones of tumor origin grew in blood after radiotherapy plus ipilimumab.

This CDR3 contains 13 residues. The germline gives CDR1 SGHRS, CDR2 YFSETQ. Trimming stripped 4 bases from V and 2 bases from J, with 10 bases between. Details on this clone: Its antigen is currently unknown.

Assay: immunoSEQ multiplex PCR; the TCRdb copy retains only in-frame clones and omits some. The sample has around 82,000 clones, around 84% seen once. Source: peripheral blood, taken from a patient treated with radiotherapy plus ipilimumab. The chain recombines TRBV5-1 with TRBJ2-7, with D tentatively TRBD1 (6 bases). The TCR was taken from a human donor with non-small cell lung cancer that progressed on radiotherapy plus ipilimumab. The DNA of the CDR3 is TGCGCCAGCAGCCGGACAGCAACCTACGAGCAGTACTTC. It translates to CASSRTATYEQYF. The whole variable domain, filled in from reference TRBV5-1 and TRBJ2-7, reads KAGVTQTPRYLIKTRGQQVTLSCSPISGHRSVSWYQQTPGQGLQFLFEYFSETQRNKGNFPGRFSGRQFSNSRSEMNVSTLELGDSALYLCASSRTATYEQYFGPGTRLTVT.